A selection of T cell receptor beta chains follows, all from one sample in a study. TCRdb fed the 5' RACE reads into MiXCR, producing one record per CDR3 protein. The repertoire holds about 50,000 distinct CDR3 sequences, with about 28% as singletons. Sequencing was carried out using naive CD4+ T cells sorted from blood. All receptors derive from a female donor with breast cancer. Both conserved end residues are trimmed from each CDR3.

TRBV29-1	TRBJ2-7	SVGRDSVWVFQSYEQY
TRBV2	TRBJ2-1	ASGGGLAGIKLVQF
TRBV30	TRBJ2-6	AWSTGGANVLT
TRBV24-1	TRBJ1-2	ATSETGDSIYGYT
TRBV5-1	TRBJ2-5	ASSLGSGVRLETQY
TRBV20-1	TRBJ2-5	SATHLGTLSFQTQY
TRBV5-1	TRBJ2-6	ASSQHTASGANVLT
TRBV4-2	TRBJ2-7	ASSQDGTESQQY
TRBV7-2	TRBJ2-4	ASSATAQWGKNIQY
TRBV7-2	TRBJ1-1	ASSFLIQGRVLNTEAF
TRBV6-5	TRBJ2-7	ASSYWQGAYEQY
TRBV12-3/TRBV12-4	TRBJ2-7	ASSLLQGLAGSSYEQY
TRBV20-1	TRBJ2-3	SARGTSGGQGTQY
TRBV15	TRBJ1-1	ATSRDLGENTEAF
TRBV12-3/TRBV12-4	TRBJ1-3	ASSPRTGWIGNTIY
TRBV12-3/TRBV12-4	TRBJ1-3	ASSLARRLGGTIY
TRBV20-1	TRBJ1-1	SANKDPNTEAF
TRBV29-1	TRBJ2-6	SVEERSGANVLT
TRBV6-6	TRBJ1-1	ASSPAGAGTEAF
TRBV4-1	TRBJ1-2	ASSQHRLSYGYT
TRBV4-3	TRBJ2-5	ASSQSTSGSETQY
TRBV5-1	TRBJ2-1	ASSPLGSSYNEQF
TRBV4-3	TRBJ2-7	ASSQDQGNSYEQY
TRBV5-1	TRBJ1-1	ASSPRQGMGNTEAF
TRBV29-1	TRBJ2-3	SVEDVLGVLDTQY
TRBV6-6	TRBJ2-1	ASSLSGGASEQF
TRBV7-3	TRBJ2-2	ASSPGSYTGELF
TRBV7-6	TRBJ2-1	ASSFRDAPNEQF
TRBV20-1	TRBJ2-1	SASPYTSGGGNEQF
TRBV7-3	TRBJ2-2	ASSYYGGTGELF